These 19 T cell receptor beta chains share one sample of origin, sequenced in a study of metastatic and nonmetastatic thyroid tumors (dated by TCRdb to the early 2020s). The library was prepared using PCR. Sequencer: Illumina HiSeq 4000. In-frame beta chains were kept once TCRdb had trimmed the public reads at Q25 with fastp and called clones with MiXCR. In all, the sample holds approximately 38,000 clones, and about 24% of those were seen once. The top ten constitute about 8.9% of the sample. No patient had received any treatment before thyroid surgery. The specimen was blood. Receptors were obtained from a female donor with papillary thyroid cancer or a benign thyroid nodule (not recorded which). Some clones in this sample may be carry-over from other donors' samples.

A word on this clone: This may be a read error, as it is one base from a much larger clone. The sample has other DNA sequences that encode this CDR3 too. CDR3 nucleotide sequence: TGCGCCAGCTACAGGGCCAACACCGGGGAACTGTTTTTT. Encoded protein: CASYRANTGELFF. This chain links TRBV10-2 with TRBJ2-2; a weak D match, TRBD1 (6 bases). The CDR3 has 13 residues. CDR1 and CDR2 (germline): WSHSY, SAAADI.

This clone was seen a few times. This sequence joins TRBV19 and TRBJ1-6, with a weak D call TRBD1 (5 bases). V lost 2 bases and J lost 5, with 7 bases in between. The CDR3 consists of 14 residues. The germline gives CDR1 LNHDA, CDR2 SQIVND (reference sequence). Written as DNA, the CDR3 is TGTGCCAGTAGTATAAGGGGCCATAATTCACCCCTCCACTTT. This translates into CASSIRGHNSPLHF.

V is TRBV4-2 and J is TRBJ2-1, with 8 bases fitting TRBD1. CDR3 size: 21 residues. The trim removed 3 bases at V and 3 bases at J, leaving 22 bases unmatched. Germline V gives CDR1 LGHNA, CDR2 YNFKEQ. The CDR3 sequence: CASSHYSGTGGWGPIYNEQFF. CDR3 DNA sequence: TGTGCCAGCAGCCATTACTCCGGGACAGGAGGTTGGGGTCCAATCTACAATGAGCAGTTCTTC.

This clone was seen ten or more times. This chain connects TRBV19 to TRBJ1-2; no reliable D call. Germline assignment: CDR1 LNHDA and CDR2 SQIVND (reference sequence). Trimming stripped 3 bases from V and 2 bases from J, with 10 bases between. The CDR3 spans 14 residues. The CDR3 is CASSISVGNYGYTF. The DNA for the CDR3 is TGTGCCAGTAGTATTTCGGTGGGCAACTATGGCTACACCTTC.

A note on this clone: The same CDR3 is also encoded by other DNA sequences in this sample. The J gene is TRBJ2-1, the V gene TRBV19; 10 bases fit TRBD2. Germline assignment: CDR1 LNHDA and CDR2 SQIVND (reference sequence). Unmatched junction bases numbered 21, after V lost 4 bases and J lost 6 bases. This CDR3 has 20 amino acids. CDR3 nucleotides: TGTGCCAGTAGTAGGCGGGCTTTTGGTCTAGCGGGAGCGATTCTCAATGAGCAGTTCTTC. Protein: CASSRRAFGLAGAILNEQFF.

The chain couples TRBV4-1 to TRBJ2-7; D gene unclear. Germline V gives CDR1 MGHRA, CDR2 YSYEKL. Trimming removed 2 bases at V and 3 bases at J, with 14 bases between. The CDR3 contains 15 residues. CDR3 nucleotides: TGCGCCAGCAGCCAAACAGTCGGAATTTACTACGAGCAGTACTTC. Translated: CASSQTVGIYYEQYF.

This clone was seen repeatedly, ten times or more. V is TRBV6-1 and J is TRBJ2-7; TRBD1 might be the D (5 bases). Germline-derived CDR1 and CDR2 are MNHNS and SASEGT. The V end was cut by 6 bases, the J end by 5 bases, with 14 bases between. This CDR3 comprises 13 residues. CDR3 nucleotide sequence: TGTGCCAGCAGCCTGTCCAGGGTAAACGAGCAGTACTTC. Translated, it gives CASSLSRVNEQYF.

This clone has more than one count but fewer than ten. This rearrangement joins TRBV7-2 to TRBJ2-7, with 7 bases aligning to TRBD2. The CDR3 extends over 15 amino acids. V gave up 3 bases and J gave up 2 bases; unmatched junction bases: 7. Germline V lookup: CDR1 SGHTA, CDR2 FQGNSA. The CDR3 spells CASSFLAGDTYEQYF. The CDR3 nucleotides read TGTGCCAGCAGCTTTCTTGCGGGAGATACCTACGAGCAGTACTTC.

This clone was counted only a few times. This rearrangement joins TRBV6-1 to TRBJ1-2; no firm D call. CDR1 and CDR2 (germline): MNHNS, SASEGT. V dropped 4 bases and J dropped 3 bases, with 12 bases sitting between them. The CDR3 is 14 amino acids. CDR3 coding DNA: TGTGCCAGCAGTGTTCCCCTAAGGGACTATGGCTACACCTTC. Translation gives CASSVPLRDYGYTF.

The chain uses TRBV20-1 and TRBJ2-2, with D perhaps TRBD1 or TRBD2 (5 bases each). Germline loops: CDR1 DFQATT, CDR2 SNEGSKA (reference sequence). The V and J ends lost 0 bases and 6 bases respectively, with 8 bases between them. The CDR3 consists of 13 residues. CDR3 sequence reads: CSARDVGAGELFF. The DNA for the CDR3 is TGCAGTGCTAGAGATGTGGGGGCCGGGGAGCTGTTTTTT.

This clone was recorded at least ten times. CDR3 amino acids: CASSQERGGEQYF. In DNA form, the CDR3 reads TGTGCCAGCAGCCAAGAAAGGGGGGGCGAGCAGTACTTC. The chain carries TRBV14 and TRBJ2-7; D is possibly TRBD2 (7 bases). Trimming cost V 0 bases and J 6 bases, with 9 bases left between them. Germline CDR1 SGHDN, CDR2 FVKESK. This CDR3 is built from 13 residues.

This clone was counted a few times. The CDR3 loop reads CASSGTSGPSSYEQYF. The CDR3 coding sequence is TGTGCCAGCAGTGGGACTAGCGGGCCATCCTCCTACGAGCAGTACTTC. V is TRBV6-1 and J is TRBJ2-7, with 11 bases lining up with TRBD2. Germline loops: CDR1 MNHNS, CDR2 SASEGT. With V trimmed by 4 bases and J by 0 bases, 5 bases remained unmatched. The CDR3 runs 16 residues.

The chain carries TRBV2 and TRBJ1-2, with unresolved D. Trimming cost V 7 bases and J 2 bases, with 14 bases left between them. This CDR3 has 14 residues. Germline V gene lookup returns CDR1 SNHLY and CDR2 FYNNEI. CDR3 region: CASTFNVGNYGYTF. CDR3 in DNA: TGTGCCAGCACCTTTAATGTAGGCAACTATGGCTACACCTTC.

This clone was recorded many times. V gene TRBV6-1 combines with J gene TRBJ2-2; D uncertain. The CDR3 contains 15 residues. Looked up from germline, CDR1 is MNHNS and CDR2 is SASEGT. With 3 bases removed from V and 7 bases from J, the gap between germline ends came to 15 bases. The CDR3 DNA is TGTGCCAGCAGTGAGGAGCTGGGGTCTAGCGGGGAGCTGTTTTTT. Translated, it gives CASSEELGSSGELFF.

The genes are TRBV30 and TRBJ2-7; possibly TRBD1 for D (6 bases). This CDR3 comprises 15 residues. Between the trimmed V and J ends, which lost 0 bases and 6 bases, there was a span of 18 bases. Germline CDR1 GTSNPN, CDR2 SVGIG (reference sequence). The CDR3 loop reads CAWSVGIAGAIEQYF. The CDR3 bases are TGTGCCTGGAGTGTAGGAATAGCAGGGGCAATCGAGCAGTACTTC.

Here the CDR3 reads CASSQEAGNPTSGYTF. CDR3 in DNA: TGTGCCAGCAGCCAAGAGGCAGGCAACCCCACCTCTGGCTACACCTTC. The chain has TRBV14 and TRBJ1-2; D not resolved. The CDR3 is 16 residues long. CDR1 and CDR2 (germline): SGHDN, FVKESK. The V gene lost 0 bases and the J gene lost 7 bases, with 18 bases spanning the gap.

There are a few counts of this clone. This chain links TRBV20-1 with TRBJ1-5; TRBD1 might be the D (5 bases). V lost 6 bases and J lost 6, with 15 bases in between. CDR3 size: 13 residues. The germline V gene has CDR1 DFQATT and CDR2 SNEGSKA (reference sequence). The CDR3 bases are TGCAGTGCGAAAGACAGTTTCGCTCAGCCCCAGCATTTT. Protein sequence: CSAKDSFAQPQHF.

DNA for the CDR3: TGCAGTGCTAGAGAAGGGGTTTGGAATTCACCCCTCCACTTT. Translation gives CSAREGVWNSPLHF. The chain combines TRBV20-1 with TRBJ1-6; tentatively, D is TRBD1 (5 bases). Germline values: CDR1 DFQATT, CDR2 SNEGSKA (reference sequence). This CDR3 contains 14 residues. Trimming cost V 0 bases and J 7 bases, with 10 bases left between them.

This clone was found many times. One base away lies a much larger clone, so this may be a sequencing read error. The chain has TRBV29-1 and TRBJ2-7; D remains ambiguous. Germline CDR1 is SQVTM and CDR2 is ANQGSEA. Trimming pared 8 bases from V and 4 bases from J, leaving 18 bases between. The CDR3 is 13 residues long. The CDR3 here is CSMRSPRRYEQYF. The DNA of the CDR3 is TGCAGCATGCGAAGCCCCCGTCGGTACGAGCAGTACTTC.